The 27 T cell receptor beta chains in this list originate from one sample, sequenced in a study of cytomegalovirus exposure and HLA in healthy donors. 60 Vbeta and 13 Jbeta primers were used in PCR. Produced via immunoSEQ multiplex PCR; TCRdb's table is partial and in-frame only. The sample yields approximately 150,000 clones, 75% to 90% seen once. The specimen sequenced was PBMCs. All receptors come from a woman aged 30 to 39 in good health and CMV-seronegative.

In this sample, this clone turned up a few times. Here the CDR3 reads CASSEQSLAGVSYEQYF. CDR3 DNA: TGTGCCAGCAGTGAACAGTCGCTAGCGGGAGTCTCCTACGAGCAGTACTTC. The chain combines TRBV6-1 with TRBJ2-7; 10 bases line up with TRBD2. CDR3 length equals 17 residues. CDR1 is MNHNS and CDR2 is SASEGT in the germline V gene. V lost 2 bases, J lost 0 bases, and 7 bases stayed unmatched.

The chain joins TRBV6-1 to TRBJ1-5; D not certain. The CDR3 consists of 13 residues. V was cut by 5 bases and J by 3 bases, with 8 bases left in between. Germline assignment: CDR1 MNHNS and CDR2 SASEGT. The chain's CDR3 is CASSLQPNQPQHF. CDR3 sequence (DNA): TGTGCCAGCAGTCTACAGCCCAATCAGCCCCAGCATTTT.

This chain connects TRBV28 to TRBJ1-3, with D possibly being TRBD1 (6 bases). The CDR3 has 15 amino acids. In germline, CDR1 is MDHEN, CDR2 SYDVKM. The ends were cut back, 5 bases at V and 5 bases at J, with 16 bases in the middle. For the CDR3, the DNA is TGTGCCAGCAGTGCGACAGGTTTGACGCGAAACACCATATATTTT. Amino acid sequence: CASSATGLTRNTIYF.

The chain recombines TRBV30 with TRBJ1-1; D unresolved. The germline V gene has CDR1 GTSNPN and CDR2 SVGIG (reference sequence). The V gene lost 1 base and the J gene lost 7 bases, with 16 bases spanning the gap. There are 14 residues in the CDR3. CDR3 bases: TGTGCCTGGAGTGGATACCCCTCGGGTTATGAAGCTTTCTTT. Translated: CAWSGYPSGYEAFF.

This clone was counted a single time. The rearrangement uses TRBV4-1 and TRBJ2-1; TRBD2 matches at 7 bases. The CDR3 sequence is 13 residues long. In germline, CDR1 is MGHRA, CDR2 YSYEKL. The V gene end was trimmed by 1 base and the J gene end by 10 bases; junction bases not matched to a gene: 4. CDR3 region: CASSQATGGEQFF. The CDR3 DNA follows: TGCGCCAGCAGCCAAGCGACGGGGGGAGAGCAGTTCTTC.

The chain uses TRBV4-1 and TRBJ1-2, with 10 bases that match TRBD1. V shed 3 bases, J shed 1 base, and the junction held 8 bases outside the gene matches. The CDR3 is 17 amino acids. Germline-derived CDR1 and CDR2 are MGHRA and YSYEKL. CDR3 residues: CASSQDPGTGVNYGYTF. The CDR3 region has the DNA TGCGCCAGCAGCCAGGATCCCGGGACAGGGGTTAACTATGGCTACACCTTC.

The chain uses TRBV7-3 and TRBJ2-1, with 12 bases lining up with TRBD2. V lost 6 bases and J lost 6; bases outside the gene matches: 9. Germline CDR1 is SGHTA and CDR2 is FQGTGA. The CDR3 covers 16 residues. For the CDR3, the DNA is TGTGCCAGCAGTACGACTAGCGGGAGAGAGAGCAATGAGCAGTTCTTC. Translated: CASSTTSGRESNEQFF.

Written as DNA, the CDR3 is TGCGCCAGCAGTCACCCCGGGCGACTAGCGGACAATGAGCAGTTCTTC. It codes for CASSHPGRLADNEQFF. This rearrangement joins TRBV23-1 to TRBJ2-1, with 9 bases lining up with TRBD2. TRBV23-1 is treated as an ORF (open reading frame) with a function not yet certain. The CDR3 spans 16 residues. V shed 3 bases, J shed 5 bases, and the junction held 8 bases outside the gene matches.

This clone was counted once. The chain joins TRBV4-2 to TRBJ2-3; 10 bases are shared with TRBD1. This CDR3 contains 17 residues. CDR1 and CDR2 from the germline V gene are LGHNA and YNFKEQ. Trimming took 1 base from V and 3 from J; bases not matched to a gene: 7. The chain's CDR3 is CASSQGTGTGATDTQYF. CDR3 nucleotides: TGTGCCAGCAGCCAAGGTACCGGGACAGGGGCGACAGATACGCAGTATTTT.

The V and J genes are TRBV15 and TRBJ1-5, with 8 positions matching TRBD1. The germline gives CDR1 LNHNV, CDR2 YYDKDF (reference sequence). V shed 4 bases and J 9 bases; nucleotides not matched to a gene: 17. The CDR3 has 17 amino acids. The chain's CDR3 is CATSTGGQAARFRPQHF. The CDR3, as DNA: TGTGCCACCAGCACCGGGGGACAGGCCGCGAGGTTTCGGCCCCAGCATTTT.

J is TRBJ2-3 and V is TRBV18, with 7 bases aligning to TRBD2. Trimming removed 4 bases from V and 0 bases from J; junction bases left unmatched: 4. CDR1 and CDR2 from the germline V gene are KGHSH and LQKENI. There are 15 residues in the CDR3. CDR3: CASSLDSGSTDTQYF. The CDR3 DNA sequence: TGTGCCAGCTCACTGGATAGCGGGAGCACAGATACGCAGTATTTT.

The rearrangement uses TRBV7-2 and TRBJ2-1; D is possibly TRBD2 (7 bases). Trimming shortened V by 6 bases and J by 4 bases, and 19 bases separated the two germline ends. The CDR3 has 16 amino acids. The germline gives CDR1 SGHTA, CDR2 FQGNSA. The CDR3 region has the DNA TGTGCCAGCAGATCGATAGGGGGGGCTTCGTACAATGAGCAGTTCTTC. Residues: CASRSIGGASYNEQFF.

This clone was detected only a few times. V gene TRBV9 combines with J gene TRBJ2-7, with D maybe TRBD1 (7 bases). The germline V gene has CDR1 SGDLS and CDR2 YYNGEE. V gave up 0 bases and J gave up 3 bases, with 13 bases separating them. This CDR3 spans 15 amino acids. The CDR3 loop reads CASSVGQGGYYEQYF. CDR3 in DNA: TGTGCCAGCAGCGTAGGACAGGGAGGTTACTACGAGCAGTACTTC. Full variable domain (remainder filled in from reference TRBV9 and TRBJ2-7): DSGVTQTPKHLITATGQRVTLRCSPRSGDLSVYWYQQSLDQGLQFLIQYYNGEERAKGNILERFSAQQFPDLHSELNLSSLELGDSALYFCASSVGQGGYYEQYFGPGTRLTVT.

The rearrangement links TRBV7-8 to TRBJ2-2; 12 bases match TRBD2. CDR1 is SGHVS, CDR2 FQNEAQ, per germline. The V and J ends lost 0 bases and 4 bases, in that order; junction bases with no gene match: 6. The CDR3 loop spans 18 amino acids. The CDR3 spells CASSLATSGGRGTGELFF. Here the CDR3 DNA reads TGTGCCAGCAGCTTAGCGACTAGCGGGGGTCGGGGCACCGGGGAGCTGTTTTTT.

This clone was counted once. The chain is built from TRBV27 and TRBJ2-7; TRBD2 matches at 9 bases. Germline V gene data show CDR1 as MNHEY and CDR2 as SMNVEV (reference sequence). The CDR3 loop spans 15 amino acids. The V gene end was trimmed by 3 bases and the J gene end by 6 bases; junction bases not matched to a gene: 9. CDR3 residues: CASSLQREVRSEQYF. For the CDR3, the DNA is TGTGCCAGCAGTTTGCAGCGGGAGGTACGCAGCGAGCAGTACTTC.

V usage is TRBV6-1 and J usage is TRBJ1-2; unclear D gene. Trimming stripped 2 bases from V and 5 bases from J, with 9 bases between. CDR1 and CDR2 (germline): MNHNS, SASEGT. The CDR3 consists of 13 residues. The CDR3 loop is CASSEMSLYGYTF. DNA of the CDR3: TGTGCCAGCAGTGAAATGTCTCTGTATGGCTACACCTTC.

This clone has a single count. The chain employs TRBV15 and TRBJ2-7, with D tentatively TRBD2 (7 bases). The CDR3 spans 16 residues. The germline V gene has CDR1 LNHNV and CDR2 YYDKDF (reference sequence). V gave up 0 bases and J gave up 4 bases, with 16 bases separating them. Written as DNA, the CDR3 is TGTGCCACCAGCAGAGATTTGGGAAGGGGGGGATACGAGCAGTACTTC. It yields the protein CATSRDLGRGGYEQYF.

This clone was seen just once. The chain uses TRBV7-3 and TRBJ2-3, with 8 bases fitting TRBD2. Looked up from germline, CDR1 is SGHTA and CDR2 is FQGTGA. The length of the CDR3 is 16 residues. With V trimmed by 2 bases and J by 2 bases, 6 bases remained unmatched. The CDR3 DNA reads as TGTGCCAGCAGCTTAGGGGCTAGCGGGCACACAGATACGCAGTATTTT. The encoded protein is CASSLGASGHTDTQYF.

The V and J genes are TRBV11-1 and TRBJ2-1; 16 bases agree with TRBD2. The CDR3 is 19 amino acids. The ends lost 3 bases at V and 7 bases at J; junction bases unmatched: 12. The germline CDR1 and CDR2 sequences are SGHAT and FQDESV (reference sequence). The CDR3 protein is CASSLGLAGGPVGLNEQFF. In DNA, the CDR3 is TGTGCCAGCAGCTTGGGACTAGCGGGGGGGCCGGTCGGTTTGAATGAGCAGTTCTTC.

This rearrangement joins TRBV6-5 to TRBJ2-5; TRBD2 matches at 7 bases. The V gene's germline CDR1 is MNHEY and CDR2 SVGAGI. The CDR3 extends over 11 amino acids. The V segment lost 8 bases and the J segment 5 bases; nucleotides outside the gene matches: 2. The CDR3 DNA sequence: TGTGCCAGCGGGAGGGATGAGACCCAGTACTTC. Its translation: CASGRDETQYF.

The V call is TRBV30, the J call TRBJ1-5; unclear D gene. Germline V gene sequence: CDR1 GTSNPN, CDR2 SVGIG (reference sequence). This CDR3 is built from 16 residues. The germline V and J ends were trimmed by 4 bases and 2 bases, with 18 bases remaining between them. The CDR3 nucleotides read TGTGCCTGGACCCCGTCCGGGGTTTTGGGCAATCAGCCCCAGCATTTT. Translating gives CAWTPSGVLGNQPQHF.

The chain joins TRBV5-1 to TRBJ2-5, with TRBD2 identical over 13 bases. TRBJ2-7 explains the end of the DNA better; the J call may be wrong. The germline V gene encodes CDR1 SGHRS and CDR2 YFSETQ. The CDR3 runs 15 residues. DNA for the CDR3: TGCGCCAGCAGCCCCGGGACTAGCGGGATCTACGAGCAGTACTTC. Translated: CASSPGTSGIYEQYF.

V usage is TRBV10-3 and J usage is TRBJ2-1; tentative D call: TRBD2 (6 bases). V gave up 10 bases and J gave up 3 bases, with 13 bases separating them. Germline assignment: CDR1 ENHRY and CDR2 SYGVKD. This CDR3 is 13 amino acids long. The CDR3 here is CATAGRIYNEQFF. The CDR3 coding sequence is TGTGCCACCGCGGGACGGATCTACAATGAGCAGTTCTTC.

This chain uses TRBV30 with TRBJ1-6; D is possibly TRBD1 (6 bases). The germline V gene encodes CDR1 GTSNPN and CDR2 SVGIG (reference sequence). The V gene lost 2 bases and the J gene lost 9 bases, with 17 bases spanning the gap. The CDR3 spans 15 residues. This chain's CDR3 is CAWSPDSPESSPLHF. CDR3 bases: TGTGCCTGGAGTCCGGACAGCCCCGAGAGTTCACCCCTCCACTTT.

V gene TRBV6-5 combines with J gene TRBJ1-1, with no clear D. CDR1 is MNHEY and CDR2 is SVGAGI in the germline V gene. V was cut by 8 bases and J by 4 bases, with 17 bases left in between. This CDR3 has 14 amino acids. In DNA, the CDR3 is TGTGCCAGCCGCGCCGGAGACCCGATCACTGAAGCTTTCTTT. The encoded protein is CASRAGDPITEAFF.

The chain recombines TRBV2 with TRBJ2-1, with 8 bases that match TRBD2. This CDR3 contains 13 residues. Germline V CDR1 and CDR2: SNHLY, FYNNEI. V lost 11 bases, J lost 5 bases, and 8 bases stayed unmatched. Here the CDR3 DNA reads TGTGCCGACGGGAGGGGAAGCCACAATGAGCAGTTCTTC. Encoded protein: CADGRGSHNEQFF.

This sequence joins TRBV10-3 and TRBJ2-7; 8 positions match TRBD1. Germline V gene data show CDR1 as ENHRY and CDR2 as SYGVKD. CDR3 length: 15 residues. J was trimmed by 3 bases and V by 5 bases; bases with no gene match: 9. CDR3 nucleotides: TGTGCCATCAGTCAGACAGGGGTGGGGAACTACGAGCAGTACTTC. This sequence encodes CAISQTGVGNYEQYF.